A single sample gave rise to the 7 T cell receptor beta chains below, sequenced in a study of T cell responses to AZD1222 COVID-19 vaccine (dated by TCRdb to about 2021). The time point label corresponds to: about 28 days (+/-7) after the second vaccine dose. In light of the paper, this sample's treatment or condition label describes: meningococcal conjugate vaccine given as trial control. The library was prepared using the immunoSEQ multiplex PCR assay. As stored in TCRdb, this immuneACCESS dataset retains in-frame rearrangements with V and J assigned. A fraction of the clones does not appear; measured against another copy, unresolved V genes explain less than half of the discrepancy, and the remainder lacks a known reason. The sample profile shows some 180,000 clones; about 93% of them were found once. The ten largest clones take up more than 0.85% of the sample. Sequenced material: peripheral blood, taken 28 days after the second dose of the MenACWY control vaccine. The origin of the receptors is an adult who received the MenACWY meningococcal vaccine as a control.

V and J are TRBV3-1 (or the pseudogene TRBV3-2) and TRBJ2-5; perhaps D is TRBD1 or TRBD2 (5 bases each). Trimming took off 6 bases at V and 4 bases at J, with 12 bases between the two ends. Germline CDR1 LGHDT, CDR2 YNNKEL (reference sequence). This CDR3 region has 13 residues. CDR3 nucleotides: TGTGCCAGCAGAATGGCTGGGGGAGAGACCCAGTACTTC. Its protein is CASRMAGGETQYF.

The chain employs TRBV2 and TRBJ2-7; weak D call: TRBD2 (6 bases). V gave up 7 bases and J gave up 0 bases, with 13 bases separating them. The CDR3 sequence is 14 residues long. Germline CDR1 reads SNHLY; CDR2 reads FYNNEI. CDR3 nucleotide sequence: TGTGCCAGCACCTGGGACTTCCTCTCCTACGAGCAGTACTTC. Translated, it gives CASTWDFLSYEQYF.

The chain carries TRBV7-2 and TRBJ1-2; D remains unclear. V was cut by 6 bases and J by 0 bases, with 17 bases left in between. CDR1 and CDR2 from the germline V gene are SGHTA and FQGNSA. CDR3 size: 16 residues. In DNA form, the CDR3 reads TGTGCCAGCAGTTTGGGGATATTAGTTTCTAACTATGGCTACACCTTC. It is translated as CASSLGILVSNYGYTF.

The V gene is TRBV19, the J gene TRBJ2-5, with D perhaps TRBD1 or TRBD2 (5 bases each). The CDR3 spans 13 residues. CDR1 is LNHDA and CDR2 is SQIVND in the germline V gene (reference sequence). The V end was cut by 3 bases, the J end by 2 bases, with 7 bases between. This chain's CDR3 is CASSMRGQETQYF. CDR3 sequence (DNA): TGTGCCAGTAGTATGAGGGGTCAAGAGACCCAGTACTTC.

The rearrangement joins TRBV19 to TRBJ1-1; D call uncertain. V was cut by 4 bases and J by 0 bases, with 18 bases left in between. Germline CDR1 and CDR2: LNHDA and SQIVND (reference sequence). This CDR3 region has 17 residues. The CDR3 loop is CASSKPLGGLMNTEAFF. The CDR3 DNA follows: TGTGCCAGTAGTAAACCCCTGGGTGGGCTCATGAACACTGAAGCTTTCTTT.

The rearrangement links TRBV6-5 to TRBJ1-6; D might be TRBD1 (5 bases). The CDR3 spans 15 residues. Per the germline V gene, CDR1 is MNHEY and CDR2 is SVGAGI. Trimming cost V 1 base and J 6 bases, with 10 bases left between them. CDR3 DNA sequence: TGTGCCAGCAGTTACTTAGGGGCAGGTAATTCACCCCTCCACTTT. As protein: CASSYLGAGNSPLHF.

The chain links TRBV2 to TRBJ2-7; possible D gene TRBD1, 7 bases. The CDR3 spans 13 residues. CDR1 is SNHLY, CDR2 FYNNEI, per germline. V was pared by 6 bases and J by 1 base, with 10 bases between. The CDR3 reads CASRGGQSYEQYF. CDR3 in DNA: TGTGCCAGCAGGGGGGGACAGTCCTACGAGCAGTACTTC. The full variable domain, in which reference TRBV2 and TRBJ2-7 provide the parts outside the CDR3, is EPEVTQTPSHQVTQMGQEVILRCVPISNHLYFYWYRQILGQKVEFLVSFYNNEISEKSEIFDDQFSVERPDGSNFTLKIRSTKLEDSAMYFCASRGGQSYEQYFGPGTRLTVT.